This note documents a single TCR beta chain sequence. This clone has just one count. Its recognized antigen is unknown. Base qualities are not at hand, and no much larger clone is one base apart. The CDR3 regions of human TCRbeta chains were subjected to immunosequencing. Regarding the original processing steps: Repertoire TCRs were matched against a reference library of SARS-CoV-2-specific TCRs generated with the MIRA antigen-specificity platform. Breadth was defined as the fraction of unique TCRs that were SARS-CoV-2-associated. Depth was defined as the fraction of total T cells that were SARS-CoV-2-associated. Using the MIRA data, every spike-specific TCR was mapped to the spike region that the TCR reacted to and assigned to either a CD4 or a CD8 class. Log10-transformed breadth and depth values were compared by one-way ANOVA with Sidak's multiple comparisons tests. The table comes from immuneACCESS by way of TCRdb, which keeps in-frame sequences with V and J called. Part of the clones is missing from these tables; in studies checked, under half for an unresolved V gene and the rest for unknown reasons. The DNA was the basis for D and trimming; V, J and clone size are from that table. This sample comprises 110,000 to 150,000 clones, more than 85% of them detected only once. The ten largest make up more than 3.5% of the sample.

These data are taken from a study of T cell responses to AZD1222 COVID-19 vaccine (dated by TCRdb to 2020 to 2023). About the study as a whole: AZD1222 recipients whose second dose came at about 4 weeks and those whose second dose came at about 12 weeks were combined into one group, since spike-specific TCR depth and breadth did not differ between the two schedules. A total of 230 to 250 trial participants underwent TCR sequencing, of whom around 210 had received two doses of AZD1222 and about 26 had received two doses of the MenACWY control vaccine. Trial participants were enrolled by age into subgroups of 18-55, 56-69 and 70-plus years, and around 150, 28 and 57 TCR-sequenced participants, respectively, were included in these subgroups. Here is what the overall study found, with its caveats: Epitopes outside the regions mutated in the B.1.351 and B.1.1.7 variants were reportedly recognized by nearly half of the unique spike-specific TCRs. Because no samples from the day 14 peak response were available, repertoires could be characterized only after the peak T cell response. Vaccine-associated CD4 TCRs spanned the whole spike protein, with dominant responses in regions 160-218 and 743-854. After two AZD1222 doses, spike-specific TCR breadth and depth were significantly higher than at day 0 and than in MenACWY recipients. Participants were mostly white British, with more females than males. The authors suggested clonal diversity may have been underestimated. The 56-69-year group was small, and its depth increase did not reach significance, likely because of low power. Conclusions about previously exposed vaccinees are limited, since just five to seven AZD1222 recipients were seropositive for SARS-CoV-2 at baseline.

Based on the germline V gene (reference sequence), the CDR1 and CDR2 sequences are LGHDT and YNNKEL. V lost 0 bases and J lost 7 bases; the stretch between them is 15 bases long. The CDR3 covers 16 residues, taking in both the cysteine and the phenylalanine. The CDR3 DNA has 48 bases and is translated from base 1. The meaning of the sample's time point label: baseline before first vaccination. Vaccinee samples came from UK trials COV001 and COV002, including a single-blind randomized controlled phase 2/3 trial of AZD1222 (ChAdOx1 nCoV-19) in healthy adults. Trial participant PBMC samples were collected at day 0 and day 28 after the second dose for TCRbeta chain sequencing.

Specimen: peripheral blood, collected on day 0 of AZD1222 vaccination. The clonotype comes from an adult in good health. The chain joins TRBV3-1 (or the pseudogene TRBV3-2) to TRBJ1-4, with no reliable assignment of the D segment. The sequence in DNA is TGTGCCAGCAGCCAAGACCACGGGGTCGGAGGTGAAAAACTGTTTTTT. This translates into CASSQDHGVGGEKLFF.